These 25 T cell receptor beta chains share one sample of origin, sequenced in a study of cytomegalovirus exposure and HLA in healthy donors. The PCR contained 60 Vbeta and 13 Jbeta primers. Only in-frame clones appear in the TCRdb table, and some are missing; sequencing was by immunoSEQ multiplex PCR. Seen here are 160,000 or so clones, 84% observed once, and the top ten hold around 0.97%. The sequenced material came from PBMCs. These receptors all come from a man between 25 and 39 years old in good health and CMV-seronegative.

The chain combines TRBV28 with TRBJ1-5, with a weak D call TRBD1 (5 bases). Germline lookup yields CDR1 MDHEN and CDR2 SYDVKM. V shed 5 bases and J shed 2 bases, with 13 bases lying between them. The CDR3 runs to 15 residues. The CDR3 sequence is CASSRSWGGNQPQHF. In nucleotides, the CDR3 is TGTGCCAGCAGTCGCTCGTGGGGGGGCAATCAGCCCCAGCATTTT.

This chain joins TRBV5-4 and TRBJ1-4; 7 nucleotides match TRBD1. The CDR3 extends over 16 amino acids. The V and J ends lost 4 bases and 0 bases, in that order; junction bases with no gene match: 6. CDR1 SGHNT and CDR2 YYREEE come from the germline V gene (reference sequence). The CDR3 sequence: CASSPGQAPTNEKLFF. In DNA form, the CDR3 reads TGTGCCAGCAGCCCCGGACAGGCCCCAACTAATGAAAAACTGTTTTTT.

Written as DNA, the CDR3 is TGCGCCAGCAGCCGAATCTACGACAGGGACGGAGAAAAACTGTTTTTT. Its translation is CASSRIYDRDGEKLFF. The rearrangement uses TRBV4-3 and TRBJ1-4, with TRBD1 matching 7 bases. The trim removed 4 bases at V and 8 bases at J, leaving 13 bases unmatched. CDR3 length: 16 residues. The germline gives CDR1 LGHNA, CDR2 YSLEER.

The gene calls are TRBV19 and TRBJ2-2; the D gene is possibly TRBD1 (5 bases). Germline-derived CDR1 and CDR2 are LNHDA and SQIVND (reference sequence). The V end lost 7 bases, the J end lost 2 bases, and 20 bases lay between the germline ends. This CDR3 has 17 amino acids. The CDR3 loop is CASTPRQTASNTGELFF. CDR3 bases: TGTGCCAGTACCCCCCGACAGACCGCTTCTAACACCGGGGAGCTGTTTTTT.

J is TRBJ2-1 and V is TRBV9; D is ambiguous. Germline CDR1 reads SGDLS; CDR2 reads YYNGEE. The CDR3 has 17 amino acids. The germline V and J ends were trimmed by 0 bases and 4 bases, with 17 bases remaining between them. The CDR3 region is CASSVASLVSPYNEQFF. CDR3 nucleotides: TGTGCCAGCAGCGTAGCTAGTTTAGTGAGTCCATACAATGAGCAGTTCTTC.

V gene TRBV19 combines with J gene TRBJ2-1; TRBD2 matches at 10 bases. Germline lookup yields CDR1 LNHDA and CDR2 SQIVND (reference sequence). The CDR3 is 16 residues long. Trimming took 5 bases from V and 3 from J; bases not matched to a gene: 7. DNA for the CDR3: TGTGCCAGTAGTCTCGAGCGGGAGGGAATCTACAATGAGCAGTTCTTC. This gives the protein CASSLEREGIYNEQFF.

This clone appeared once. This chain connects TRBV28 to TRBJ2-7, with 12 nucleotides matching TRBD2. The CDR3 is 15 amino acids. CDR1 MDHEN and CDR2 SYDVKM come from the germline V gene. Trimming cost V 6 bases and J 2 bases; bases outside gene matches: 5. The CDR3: CASRRTSGRTYEQYF. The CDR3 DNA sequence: TGTGCCAGCAGGCGAACTAGCGGGAGGACCTACGAGCAGTACTTC.

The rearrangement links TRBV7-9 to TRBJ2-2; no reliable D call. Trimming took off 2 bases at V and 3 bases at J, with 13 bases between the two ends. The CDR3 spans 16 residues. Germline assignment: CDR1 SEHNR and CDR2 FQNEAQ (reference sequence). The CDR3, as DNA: TGTGCCAGCAGCTTAATGCGGTCGCGTTACACCGGGGAGCTGTTTTTT. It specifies CASSLMRSRYTGELFF.

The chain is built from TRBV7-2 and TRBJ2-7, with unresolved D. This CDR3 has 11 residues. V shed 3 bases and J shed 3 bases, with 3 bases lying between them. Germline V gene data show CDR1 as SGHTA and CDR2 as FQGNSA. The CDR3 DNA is TGTGCCAGCAGCTTCAGCTACGAGCAGTACTTC. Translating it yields CASSFSYEQYF.

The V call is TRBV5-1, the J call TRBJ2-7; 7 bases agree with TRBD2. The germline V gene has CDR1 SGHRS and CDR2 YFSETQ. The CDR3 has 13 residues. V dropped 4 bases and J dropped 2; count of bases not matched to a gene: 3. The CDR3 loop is CASSRGTTYEQYF. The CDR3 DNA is TGCGCCAGCAGCCGCGGGACTACCTACGAGCAGTACTTC.

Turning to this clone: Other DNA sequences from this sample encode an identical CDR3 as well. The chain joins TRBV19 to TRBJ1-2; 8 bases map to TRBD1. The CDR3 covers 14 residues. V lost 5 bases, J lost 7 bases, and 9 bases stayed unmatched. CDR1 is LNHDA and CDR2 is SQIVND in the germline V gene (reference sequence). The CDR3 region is CASSHYPDRAGYTF. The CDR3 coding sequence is TGTGCCAGTAGTCATTACCCGGACAGGGCTGGCTACACCTTC.

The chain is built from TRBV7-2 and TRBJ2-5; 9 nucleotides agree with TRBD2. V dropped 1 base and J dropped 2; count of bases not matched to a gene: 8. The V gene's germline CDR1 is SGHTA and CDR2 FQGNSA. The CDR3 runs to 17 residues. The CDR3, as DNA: TGTGCCAGCAGCTTAGTGTGGGCGGGAGGGAGGCAAGAGACCCAGTACTTC. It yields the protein CASSLVWAGGRQETQYF.

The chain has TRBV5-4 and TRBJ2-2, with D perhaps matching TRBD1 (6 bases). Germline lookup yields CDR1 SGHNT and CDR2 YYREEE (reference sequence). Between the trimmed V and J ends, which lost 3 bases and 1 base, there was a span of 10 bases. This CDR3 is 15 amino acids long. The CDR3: CASSSGTLNTGELFF. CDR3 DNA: TGTGCCAGCAGCTCCGGGACATTGAACACCGGGGAGCTGTTTTTT.

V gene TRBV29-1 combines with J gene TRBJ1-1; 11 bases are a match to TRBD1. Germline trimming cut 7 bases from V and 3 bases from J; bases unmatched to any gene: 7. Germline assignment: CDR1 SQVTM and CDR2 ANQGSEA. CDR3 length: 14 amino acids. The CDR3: CSASGTGGDTEAFF. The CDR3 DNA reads TGCAGCGCCTCTGGGACAGGGGGGGACACTGAAGCTTTCTTT.

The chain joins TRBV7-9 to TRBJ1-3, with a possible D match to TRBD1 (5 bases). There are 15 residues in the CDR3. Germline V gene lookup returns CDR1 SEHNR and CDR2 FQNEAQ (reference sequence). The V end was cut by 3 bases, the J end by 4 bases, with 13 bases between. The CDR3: CASSFLGAVGNTIYF. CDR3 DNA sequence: TGTGCCAGCAGCTTTCTAGGGGCCGTCGGAAACACCATATATTTT.

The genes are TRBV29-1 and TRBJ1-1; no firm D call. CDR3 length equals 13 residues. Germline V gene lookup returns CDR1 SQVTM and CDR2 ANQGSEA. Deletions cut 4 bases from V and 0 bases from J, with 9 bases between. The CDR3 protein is CSVALRLNTEAFF. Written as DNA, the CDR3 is TGCAGCGTTGCGCTGAGATTGAACACTGAAGCTTTCTTT.

Here the CDR3 DNA reads TGTGCCAGCAGCTCCTCTGACAGGGGCGATATATACGAGCAGTACTTC. Residues: CASSSSDRGDIYEQYF. The genes are TRBV7-9 and TRBJ2-7, with 8 bases identical to TRBD1. Germline loops: CDR1 SEHNR, CDR2 FQNEAQ (reference sequence). Trimming removed 4 bases from V and 4 bases from J; junction bases left unmatched: 12. This CDR3 comprises 16 residues.

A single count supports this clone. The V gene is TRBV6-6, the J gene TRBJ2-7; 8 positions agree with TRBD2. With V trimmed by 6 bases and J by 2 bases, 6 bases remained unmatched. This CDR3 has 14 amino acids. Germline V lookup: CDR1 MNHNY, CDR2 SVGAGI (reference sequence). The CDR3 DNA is TGTGCCAGCAGCCAAACGGGGGGGACCTACGAGCAGTACTTC. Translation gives CASSQTGGTYEQYF.

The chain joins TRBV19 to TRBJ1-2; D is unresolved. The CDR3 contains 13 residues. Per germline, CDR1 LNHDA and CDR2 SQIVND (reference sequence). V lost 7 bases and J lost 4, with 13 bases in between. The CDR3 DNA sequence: TGTGCCAGTACCGTTAACTCGATCTATGGCTACACCTTC. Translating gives CASTVNSIYGYTF.

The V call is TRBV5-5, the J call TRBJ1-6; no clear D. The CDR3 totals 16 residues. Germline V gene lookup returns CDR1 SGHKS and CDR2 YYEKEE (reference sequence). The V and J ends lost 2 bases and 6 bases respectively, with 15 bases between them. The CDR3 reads CASSFQAHLSNSPLHF. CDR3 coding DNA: TGTGCCAGCAGCTTTCAGGCACACCTCTCTAATTCACCCCTCCACTTT.

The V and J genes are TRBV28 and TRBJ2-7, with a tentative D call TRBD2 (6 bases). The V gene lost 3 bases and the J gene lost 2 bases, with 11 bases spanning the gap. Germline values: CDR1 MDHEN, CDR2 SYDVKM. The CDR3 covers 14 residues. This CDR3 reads CASSFGGLPYEQYF. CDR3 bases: TGTGCCAGCAGTTTCGGGGGATTACCCTACGAGCAGTACTTC.

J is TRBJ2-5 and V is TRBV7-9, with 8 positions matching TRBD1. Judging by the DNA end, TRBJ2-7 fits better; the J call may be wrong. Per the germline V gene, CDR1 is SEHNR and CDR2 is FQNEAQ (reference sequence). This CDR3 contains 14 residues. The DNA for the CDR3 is TGTGCCAGCAGCTTAAGGACAGGGAACTACGAGCAGTACTTC. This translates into CASSLRTGNYEQYF.

CDR3 nucleotide sequence: TGCAGCGTCTTAGCGGGGATAGTCCCAGATACGCAGTATTTT. It specifies CSVLAGIVPDTQYF. V is TRBV29-1 and J is TRBJ2-3; TRBD2 matches at 8 bases. This CDR3 is 14 amino acids long. V was pared by 6 bases and J by 4 bases, with 9 bases of the junction left unmatched. Germline CDR1 reads SQVTM; CDR2 reads ANQGSEA.

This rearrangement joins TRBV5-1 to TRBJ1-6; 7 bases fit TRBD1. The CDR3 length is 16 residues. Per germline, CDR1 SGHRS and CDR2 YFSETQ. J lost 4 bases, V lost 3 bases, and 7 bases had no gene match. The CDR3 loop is CASSSFTGEYNSPLHF. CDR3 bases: TGCGCCAGCAGCTCGTTTACAGGGGAGTATAATTCACCCCTCCACTTT.

The CDR3 DNA is TGTGCCAGCAGTTCGTTCACAGATAGCACTGAAGCTTTCTTT. Translating it yields CASSSFTDSTEAFF. The chain combines TRBV7-2 with TRBJ1-1; no clear D. Trimming took 6 bases from V and 4 from J, leaving 15 bases between them. Germline V gene sequence: CDR1 SGHTA, CDR2 FQGNSA. The CDR3 length is 14 residues.